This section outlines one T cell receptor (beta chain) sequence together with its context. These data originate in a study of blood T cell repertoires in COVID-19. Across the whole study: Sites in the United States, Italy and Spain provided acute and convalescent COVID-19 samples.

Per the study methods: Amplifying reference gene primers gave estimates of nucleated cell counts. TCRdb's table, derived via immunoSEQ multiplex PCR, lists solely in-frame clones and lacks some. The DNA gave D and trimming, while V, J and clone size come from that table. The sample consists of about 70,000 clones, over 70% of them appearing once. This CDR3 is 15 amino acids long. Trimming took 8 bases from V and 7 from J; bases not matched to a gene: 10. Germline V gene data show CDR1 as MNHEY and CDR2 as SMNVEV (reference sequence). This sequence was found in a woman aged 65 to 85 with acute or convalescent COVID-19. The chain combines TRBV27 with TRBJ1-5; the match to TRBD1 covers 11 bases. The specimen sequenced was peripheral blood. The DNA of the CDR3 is TGTGCCAGCGGCCCCCCCGGGACAGGGGGACAGCCCCAGCATTTT. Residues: CASGPPGTGGQPQHF.